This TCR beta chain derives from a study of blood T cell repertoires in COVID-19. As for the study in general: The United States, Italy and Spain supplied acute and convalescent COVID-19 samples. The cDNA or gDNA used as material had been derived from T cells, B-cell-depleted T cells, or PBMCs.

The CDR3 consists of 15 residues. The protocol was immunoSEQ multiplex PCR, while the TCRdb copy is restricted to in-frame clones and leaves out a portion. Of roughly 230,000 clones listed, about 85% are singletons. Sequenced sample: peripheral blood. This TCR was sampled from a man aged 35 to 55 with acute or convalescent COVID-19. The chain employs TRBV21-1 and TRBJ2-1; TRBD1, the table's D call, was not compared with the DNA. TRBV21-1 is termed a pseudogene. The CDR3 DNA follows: TGTGCCAGCACTCCAGGGACAGGGGGCGGAAATGAGCAGTTCTTC. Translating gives CASTPGTGGGNEQFF.